This TCR beta chain was captured by sequencing in a study of shared clonotypes between healthy human individuals. Study results and limitations: The study found 4.5% to 6% of naive CD4 clonotypes shared across four donors.

As for this clone: Its cognate antigen is unknown.

In the authors' methods: Without quality scores, immunoSEQ junctional reads could not be filtered like full-length reads. Sequencing was performed with immunoSEQ multiplex PCR; in TCRdb, only in-frame clones are kept and a portion is missing. V, J and clone size are taken as reported in that table, and D and trimming were inferred from the DNA itself. The sample lists millions of clones; about 95% were seen once. The CDR3 has 14 residues. Germline lookup yields CDR1 MRHNA and CDR2 SNTAGT. The ends were cut back, 9 bases at V and 0 bases at J, with 12 bases in the middle. Naive CD8 populations comprised CD45RO-negative cells positively selected for CCR7, excluding terminally differentiated effector memory CD45RA+ cells.

Sequenced sample: naive CD8+ T cells sorted from blood. The chain is built from TRBV6-4 and TRBJ1-3, with a tentative D call TRBD1 (5 bases). The source of this sequence is a man aged 18 to 29 in good health. The CDR3 nucleotides read TGTGCCAGGAGACAGCGAGGCTCTGGAAACACCATATATTTT. Translated, it gives CARRQRGSGNTIYF.